This T cell receptor (beta chain) was sequenced during a study of T cell repertoires in cytomegalovirus infection. Using its own MiXCR run on the reads, TCRdb lists one record per CDR3 protein. This sample has about 240,000 distinct CDR3 sequences, with around 6.2% found just once. The sample holds a few counts of this clonotype. The sequenced material came from PBMCs. The clonotype originates from a human donor in good health (CMV status not recorded). Some clones in this sample may be carry-over from other donors' samples.

The chain's CDR3 is CASSSFQSSYEQYF. Written as DNA, the CDR3 is TGCGCCAGCAGCTCGTTCCAGAGCTCCTACGAGCAGTACTTC. J is TRBJ2-7 and V is TRBV5-1, with D hard to call. The CDR3 has 14 amino acids. CDR1 is SGHRS and CDR2 is YFSETQ in the germline V gene. V lost 3 bases to trimming and J lost 0 bases, with 10 bases between them.